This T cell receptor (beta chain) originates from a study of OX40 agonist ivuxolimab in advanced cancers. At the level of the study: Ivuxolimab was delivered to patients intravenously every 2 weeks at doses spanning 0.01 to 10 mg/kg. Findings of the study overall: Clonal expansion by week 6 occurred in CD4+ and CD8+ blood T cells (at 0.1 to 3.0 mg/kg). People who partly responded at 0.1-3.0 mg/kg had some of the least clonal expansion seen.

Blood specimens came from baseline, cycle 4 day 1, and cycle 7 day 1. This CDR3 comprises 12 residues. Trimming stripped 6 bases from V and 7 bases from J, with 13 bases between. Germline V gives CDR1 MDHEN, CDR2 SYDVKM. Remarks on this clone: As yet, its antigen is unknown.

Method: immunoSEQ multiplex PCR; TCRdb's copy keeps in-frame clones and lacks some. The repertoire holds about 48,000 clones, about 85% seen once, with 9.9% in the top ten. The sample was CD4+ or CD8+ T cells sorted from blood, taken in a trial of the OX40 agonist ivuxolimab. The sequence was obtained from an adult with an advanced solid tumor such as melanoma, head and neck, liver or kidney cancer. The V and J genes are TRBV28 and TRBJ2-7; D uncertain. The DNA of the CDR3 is TGTGCCAGCAGCCGGTTCAGTTGGGAGCAGTACTTC. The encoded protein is CASSRFSWEQYF.